Listed below are T cell receptor beta chains from one sample, sequenced in a study of cytomegalovirus exposure and HLA in healthy donors. Libraries were prepared by immunoSEQ multiplex PCR; TCRdb keeps only in-frame clonotypes and omits some of them. The sample comprises about 150,000 clones, 80% to 85% of which are singletons, and about 2.5% rests with the top ten. Sample: PBMCs. These receptors all come from a male donor in good health and CMV-seronegative. Each CDR3 is given with its conserved first and last residue. The D gene is left open where the match is weak. Some rows have no size entry. The others give once, few or many, or a class for an expanded clone.

TRBD1,NA,TRBV30,15,TRBJ2-7,TGTGCCTGGAGTGAACCGGGACAGGGGCTCTACGAGCAGTACTTC,CAWSEPGQGLYEQYF
NA,NA,TRBV6-1,15,TRBJ1-6,TGTGCCAGCAGTGTACGCGAGGGCTATAATTCACCCCTCCACTTT,CASSVREGYNSPLHF
NA,NA,TRBV5-1,14,TRBJ2-7,TGCGCCAGCAGCTCGGGACTTCAAGCGAGGGAGCAGTACTTC,CASSSGLQAREQYF
TRBD2,NA,TRBV11-2,16,TRBJ2-5,TGTGCCAGCAGCTTAGGAGTTAGCGGGGATCAAGAGACCCAGTACTTC,CASSLGVSGDQETQYF
NA,NA,TRBV2,14,TRBJ2-5,TGTGCCAGCAGTGGAGGGCACCGCCAGGAGACCCAGTACTTC,CASSGGHRQETQYF
TRBD2,NA,TRBV30,13,TRBJ2-1,TGTGCCCTATACGCGGGGGGATACAATGAGCAGTTCTTC,CALYAGGYNEQFF
TRBD2,NA,TRBV9,15,TRBJ2-2,TGTGCCAGCAGTCCCGGGGGGACGAACACCGGGGAGCTGTTTTTT,CASSPGGTNTGELFF
TRBD1,NA,TRBV5-1,13,TRBJ2-7,TGCGCCAGCAGCCCGACAGGGGCCTACGAGCAGTACTTC,CASSPTGAYEQYF
TRBD2,NA,TRBV7-2,14,TRBJ2-3,TGTGCCAGCAGCCCGGGACTAGCGTCAGATACGCAGTATTTT,CASSPGLASDTQYF
TRBD2,NA,TRBV2,16,TRBJ2-1,TGTGCCAGCAGTGACCAGACTAGCGGGGGGTACAATGAGCAGTTCTTC,CASSDQTSGGYNEQFF
NA,NA,TRBV7-6,15,TRBJ2-1,TGTGCCAGCAGCTTGATTACAGGGACCGACAATGAGCAGTTCTTC,CASSLITGTDNEQFF
TRBD1,NA,TRBV27,15,TRBJ1-2,TGTGCCAGCAGTCGTGGACAGGGTTACAACTATGGCTACACCTTC,CASSRGQGYNYGYTF
TRBD2,NA,TRBV15,17,TRBJ2-5,TGTGCCACCAGCAGAGACCCAACCTTAGCGGGGGGGGAGACCCAGTACTTC,CATSRDPTLAGGETQYF
TRBD2,NA,TRBV7-9,16,TRBJ2-3,TGTGCCAGCAGCTCCTGGACTAGGGCTAGCACAGATACGCAGTATTTT,CASSSWTRASTDTQYF
TRBD1,NA,TRBV7-8,14,TRBJ1-2,TGTGCCAGCAGCTTTCAGGGGGTAGCATATGGCTACACCTTC,CASSFQGVAYGYTF
TRBD1,NA,TRBV19,13,TRBJ1-6,TGTGCCAGTAGGGGGACAGGGAATTCACCCCTCCACTTT,CASRGTGNSPLHF
NA,NA,TRBV25-1,14,TRBJ1-2,TGTGCCAGCAGTGAATATGGGGGGGTCTATGGCTACACCTTC,CASSEYGGVYGYTF
TRBD1,once,TRBV29-1,14,TRBJ2-3,TGCAGCGTTTGGGACAGATTCTTCACAGATACGCAGTATTTT,CSVWDRFFTDTQYF
TRBD1,few,TRBV5-1,16,TRBJ2-1,TGCGCCAGCAGCATGCGTACAGGGGTGGGTTTTGGTGAGCAGTTCTTC,CASSMRTGVGFGEQFF
TRBD1,NA,TRBV19,14,TRBJ2-7,TGTGCCAGTAGTTCGAGGACAGGGGCCTACGAGCAGTACTTC,CASSSRTGAYEQYF
NA,NA,TRBV5-4,14,TRBJ1-6,TGTGCCAGCAGCTTGGGCAGGCCCAATTCACCCCTCCACTTT,CASSLGRPNSPLHF
NA,NA,TRBV11-2,14,TRBJ2-5,TGTGCCAGCAGCTTAGATGACAGCAAAGAGACCCAGTACTTC,CASSLDDSKETQYF
NA,NA,TRBV4-1,13,TRBJ2-2,TGCGCCAGCAGCCGGGGGGAGGCCGGGGAGCTGTTTTTT,CASSRGEAGELFF
TRBD2,NA,TRBV5-6,15,TRBJ2-5,TGTGCCAGCAGCTTGGAGGGACTAGCGGCGGAGACCCAGTACTTC,CASSLEGLAAETQYF
TRBD2,NA,TRBV18,17,TRBJ2-1,TGTGCCAGCTCACCGTTCTTAGCGGGGCCCACCTACAATGAGCAGTTCTTC,CASSPFLAGPTYNEQFF
TRBD1,NA,TRBV27,15,TRBJ1-6,TGTGCCAGCAGTCTACGACAGGGTTGGAATTCACCCCTCCACTTT,CASSLRQGWNSPLHF
NA,NA,TRBV6-1,17,TRBJ1-6,TGTGCCAGCAGTGACCCGACGGCGGGGGATCCAAGCTCACCCCTCCACTTT,CASSDPTAGDPSSPLHF
NA,NA,TRBV4-1,16,TRBJ2-7,TGCGCCAGCAGCCAAGAGGGGGCAGCCCAGGGGGGTGAGCAGTACTTC,CASSQEGAAQGGEQYF